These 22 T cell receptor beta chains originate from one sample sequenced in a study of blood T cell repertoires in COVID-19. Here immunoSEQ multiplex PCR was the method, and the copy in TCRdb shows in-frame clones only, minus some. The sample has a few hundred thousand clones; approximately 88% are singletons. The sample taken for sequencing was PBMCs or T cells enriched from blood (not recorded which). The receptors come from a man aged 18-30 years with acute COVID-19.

The CDR3 loop reads CASSLRDRISPLHF. CDR3 in DNA: TGTGCCAGCAGTCTCCGGGACAGGATATCACCCCTCCACTTT. V and J are TRBV28 and TRBJ1-6, with 8 bases identical to TRBD1. V trimming: 5 bases; J trimming: 10 bases; junction bases outside the gene matches: 7. This CDR3 spans 14 amino acids. Germline V lookup: CDR1 MDHEN, CDR2 SYDVKM.

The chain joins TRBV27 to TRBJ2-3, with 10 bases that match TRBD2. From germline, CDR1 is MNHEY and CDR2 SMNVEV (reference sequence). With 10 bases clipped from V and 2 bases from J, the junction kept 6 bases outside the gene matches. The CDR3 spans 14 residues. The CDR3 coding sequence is TGTGCCAACTGGACTAGCGGTTCCACAGATACGCAGTATTTT. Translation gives CANWTSGSTDTQYF.

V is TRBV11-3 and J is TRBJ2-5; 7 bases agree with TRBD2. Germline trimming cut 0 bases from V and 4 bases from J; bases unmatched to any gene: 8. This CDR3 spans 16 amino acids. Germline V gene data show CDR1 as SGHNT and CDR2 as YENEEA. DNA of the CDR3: TGTGCCAGCAGCTTAGAATGGGGGGGTGCCGGAGAGACCCAGTACTTC. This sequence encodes CASSLEWGGAGETQYF.

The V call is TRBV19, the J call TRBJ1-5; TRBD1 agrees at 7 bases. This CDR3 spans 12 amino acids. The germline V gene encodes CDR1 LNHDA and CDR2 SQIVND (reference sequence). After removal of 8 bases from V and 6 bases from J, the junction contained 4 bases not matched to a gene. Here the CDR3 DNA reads TGTGCCAGTCGACAGGGCATTCAGCCCCAGCATTTT. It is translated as CASRQGIQPQHF. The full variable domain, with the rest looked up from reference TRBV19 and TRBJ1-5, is DGGITQSPKYLFRKEGQNVTLSCEQNLNHDAMYWYRQDPGQGLRLIYYSQIVNDFQKGDIAEGYSVSREKKESFPLTVTSAQKNPTAFYLCASRQGIQPQHFGDGTRLSIL.

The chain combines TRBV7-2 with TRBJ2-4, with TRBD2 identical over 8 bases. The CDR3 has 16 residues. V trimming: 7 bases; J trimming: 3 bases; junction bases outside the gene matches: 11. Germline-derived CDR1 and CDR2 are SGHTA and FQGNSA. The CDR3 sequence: CASTPTSGRRKNIQYF. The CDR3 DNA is TGTGCCAGCACCCCCACGAGCGGGAGACGCAAAAACATTCAGTACTTC.

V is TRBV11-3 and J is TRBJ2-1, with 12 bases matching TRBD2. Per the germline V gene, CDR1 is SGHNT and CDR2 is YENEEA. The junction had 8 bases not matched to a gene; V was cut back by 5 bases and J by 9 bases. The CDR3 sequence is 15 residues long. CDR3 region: CASSPRLAGEVEQFF. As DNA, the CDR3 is TGTGCCAGCAGCCCCCGACTAGCGGGAGAAGTTGAGCAGTTCTTC.

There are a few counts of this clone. CDR3 bases: TGTGCCAGCAGCGTTCTAGCGGGAGGCGGTAATGAGCAGTTCTTC. Its protein is CASSVLAGGGNEQFF. This chain joins TRBV7-6 and TRBJ2-1; 11 bases align to TRBD2. The trim removed 5 bases at V and 7 bases at J, leaving 7 bases unmatched. The CDR3 has 15 amino acids. CDR1 and CDR2 (germline): SGHVS, FNYEAQ.

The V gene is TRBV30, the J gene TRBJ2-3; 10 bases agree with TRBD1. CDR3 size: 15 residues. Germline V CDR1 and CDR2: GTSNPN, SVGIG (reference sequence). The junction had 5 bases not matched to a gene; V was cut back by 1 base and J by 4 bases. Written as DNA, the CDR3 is TGTGCCTGGAGTGCCCGGACAGGGGGGGCAGATACGCAGTATTTT. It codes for CAWSARTGGADTQYF.

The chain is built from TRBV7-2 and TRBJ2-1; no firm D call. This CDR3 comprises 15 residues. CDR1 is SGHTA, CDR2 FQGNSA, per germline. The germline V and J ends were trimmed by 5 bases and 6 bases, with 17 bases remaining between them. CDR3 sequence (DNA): TGTGCCAGCAGCCCTCGGCCTGAGGCCTCCAATGAGCAGTTCTTC. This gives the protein CASSPRPEASNEQFF.

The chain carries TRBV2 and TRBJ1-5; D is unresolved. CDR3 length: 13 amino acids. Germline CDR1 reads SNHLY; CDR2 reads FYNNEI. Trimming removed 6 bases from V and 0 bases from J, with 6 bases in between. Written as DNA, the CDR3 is TGTGCCAGCAGAGAGAATAGCAATCAGCCCCAGCATTTT. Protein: CASRENSNQPQHF.

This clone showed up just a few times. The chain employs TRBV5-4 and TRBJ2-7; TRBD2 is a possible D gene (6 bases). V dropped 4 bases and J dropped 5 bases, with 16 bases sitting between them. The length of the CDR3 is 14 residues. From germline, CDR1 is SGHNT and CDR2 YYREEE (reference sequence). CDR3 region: CASSIALAKNEQYF. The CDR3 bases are TGTGCCAGCAGCATTGCGCTAGCGAAAAACGAGCAGTACTTC.

The CDR3 DNA is TGTGCCAGCAGCCGCCAGGGGGCAGGCACCGGGGAGCTGTTTTTT. Its translation is CASSRQGAGTGELFF. This chain joins TRBV5-4 and TRBJ2-2; 8 nucleotides match TRBD1. CDR3 length equals 15 residues. Trimming removed 4 bases from V and 4 bases from J; junction bases left unmatched: 6. Germline CDR1 reads SGHNT; CDR2 reads YYREEE (reference sequence).

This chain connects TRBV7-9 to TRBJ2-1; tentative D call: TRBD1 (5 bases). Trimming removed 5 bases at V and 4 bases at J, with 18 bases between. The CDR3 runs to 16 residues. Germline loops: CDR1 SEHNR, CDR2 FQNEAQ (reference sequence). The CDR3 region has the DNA TGTGCCAGCAGCACCCAGCAGGGCTTAGGGTACAATGAGCAGTTCTTC. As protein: CASSTQQGLGYNEQFF.

The CDR3, as DNA: TGTGCCAGCAGTTTGCGGGGGTTTGGCAATCAGCCCCAGCATTTT. As protein: CASSLRGFGNQPQHF. The chain uses TRBV28 and TRBJ1-5; a possible D gene is TRBD1 (5 bases). Looked up from germline, CDR1 is MDHEN and CDR2 is SYDVKM. There are 15 residues in the CDR3. Trimming took off 3 bases at V and 2 bases at J, with 11 bases between the two ends.

Here the CDR3 DNA reads TGTGCCAGCAGCGAAGAGCCAGGGGCGCACCTTGGCTACACCTTC. Translation: CASSEEPGAHLGYTF. This rearrangement joins TRBV28 to TRBJ1-2; D perhaps matches TRBD1 (6 bases). The germline V gene has CDR1 MDHEN and CDR2 SYDVKM. Trimming stripped 6 bases from V and 7 bases from J, with 21 bases between. This CDR3 region has 15 residues.

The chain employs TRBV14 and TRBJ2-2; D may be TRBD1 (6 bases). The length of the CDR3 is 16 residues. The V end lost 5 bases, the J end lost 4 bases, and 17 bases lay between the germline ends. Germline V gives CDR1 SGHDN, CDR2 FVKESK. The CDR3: CASSTNWMTGTGELFF. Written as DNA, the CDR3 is TGTGCCAGCAGCACCAACTGGATGACAGGCACCGGGGAGCTGTTTTTT.

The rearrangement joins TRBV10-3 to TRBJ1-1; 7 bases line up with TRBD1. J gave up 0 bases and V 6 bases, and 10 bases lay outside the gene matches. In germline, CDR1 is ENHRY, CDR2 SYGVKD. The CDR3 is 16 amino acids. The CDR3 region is CAIRLIPGQLNTEAFF. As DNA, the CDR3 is TGTGCCATCAGGTTAATACCGGGACAGTTGAACACTGAAGCTTTCTTT.

This CDR3 reads CASSREQMGGYTF. The CDR3 coding sequence is TGTGCCAGCAGCCGGGAACAGATGGGAGGCTACACCTTC. This chain connects TRBV7-6 to TRBJ1-2; D gene unclear. V lost 5 bases, J lost 8 bases, and 15 bases lay in between. The CDR3 contains 13 residues. Germline V gene sequence: CDR1 SGHVS, CDR2 FNYEAQ.

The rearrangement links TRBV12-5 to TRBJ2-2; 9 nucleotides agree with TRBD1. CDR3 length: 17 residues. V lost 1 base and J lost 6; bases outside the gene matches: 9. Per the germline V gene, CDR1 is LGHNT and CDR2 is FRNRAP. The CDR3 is CASGLGTGGVGAGELFF. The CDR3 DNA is TGTGCTAGTGGTTTGGGCACAGGGGGCGTTGGTGCCGGGGAGCTGTTTTTT.

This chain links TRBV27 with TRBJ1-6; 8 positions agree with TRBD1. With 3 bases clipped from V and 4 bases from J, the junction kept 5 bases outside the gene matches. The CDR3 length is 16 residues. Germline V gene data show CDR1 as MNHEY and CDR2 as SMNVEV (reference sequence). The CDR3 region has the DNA TGTGCCAGCAGTTTCTCAGGGGGCGAGTATAATTCACCCCTCCACTTT. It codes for CASSFSGGEYNSPLHF.

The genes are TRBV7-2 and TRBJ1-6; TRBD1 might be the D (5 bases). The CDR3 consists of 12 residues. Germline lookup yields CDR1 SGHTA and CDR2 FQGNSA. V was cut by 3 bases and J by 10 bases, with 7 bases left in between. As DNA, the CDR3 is TGTGCCAGCAGCTTTCGGGGGTCACCCCTCCACTTT. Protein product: CASSFRGSPLHF.

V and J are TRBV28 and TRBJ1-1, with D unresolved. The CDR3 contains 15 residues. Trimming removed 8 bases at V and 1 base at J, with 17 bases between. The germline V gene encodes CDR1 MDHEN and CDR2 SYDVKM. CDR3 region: CASVHRGTANTEAFF. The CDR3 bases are TGTGCCAGCGTCCATCGGGGAACAGCGAACACTGAAGCTTTCTTT.